These 13 T cell receptor beta chains originate from one sample sequenced in a study of T cell clonality in common variable immunodeficiency. TCRdb's copy holds only in-frame clones and misses some; the assay was immunoSEQ multiplex PCR. The data show approximately 52,000 clones, with none appearing a single time. What was sequenced was peripheral blood mononuclear cells. The receptors shown here come from a person aged 18 to 75 in good health.

Note on this clone: The CDR3 end lies 3 residues beyond the end of the read and is filled in from the germline J gene. The chain uses TRBV18 and TRBJ2-3, with 8 positions matching TRBD2. This CDR3 contains 15 residues. Germline V gene lookup returns CDR1 KGHSH and CDR2 LQKENI. The V and J ends lost 1 base and 5 bases, in that order; junction bases with no gene match: 5. CDR3 DNA (partial): TGTGCCAGCTCACCACGAGGCCTAGCGGGAGATACG. Protein sequence: CASSPRGLAGDT. The whole CDR3 sequence is CASSPRGLAGDTQYF.

This clone was counted ten times or more. Partial CDR3 DNA: TGTGCCAGCAGTACAGGGGCTAATCAGCCC. Its translation: CASSTGANQP. The entire CDR3 is CASSTGANQPQHF. The chain joins TRBV7-9 to TRBJ1-5; TRBD1 aligns across 7 bases. The DNA ends 3 residues before the CDR3 does, and the rest of the CDR3 is filled in from the germline J gene. This CDR3 contains 13 residues. Trimming removed 6 bases from V and 4 bases from J; junction bases left unmatched: 3. Germline CDR1 SEHNR, CDR2 FQNEAQ (reference sequence).

As concerns this clone: Read coverage stops 3 residues before the CDR3 terminus; the germline J gene supplies the remainder. The J gene is TRBJ2-5, the V gene TRBV18; D not resolved. In germline, CDR1 is KGHSH, CDR2 LQKENI. The CDR3 has 13 amino acids. V lost 4 bases and J 5 bases, leaving 11 bases between the germline ends. CDR3 residues: CASSLSLDETQYF. The DNA read from the CDR3 is TGTGCCAGCTCACTTAGCCTTGACGAGACC.

This clone was seen many times. The read terminates 3 residues ahead of where the CDR3 ends, so the germline J gene completes it. This chain joins TRBV16 and TRBJ2-2, with D unclear. Germline CDR1 KGHSY, CDR2 FQNENV. The CDR3 has 13 residues. Trimming removed 4 bases at V and 0 bases at J, with 3 bases between. The CDR3 bases that were read are TGTGCCAGCAGCCTTACGAACACCGGGGAG. The encoded protein is CASSLTNTGE. In full, the CDR3 reads CASSLTNTGELFF. Using reference TRBV16 and TRBJ2-2 for the parts outside the CDR3, the full variable domain is GEEVAQTPKHLVRGEGQKAKLYCAPIKGHSYVFWYQQVLKNEFKFLISFQNENVFDETGMPKERFSAKCLPNSPCSLEIQATKLEDSAVYFCASSLTNTGELFFGEGSRLTVL.

This clone has ten or more counts. The CDR3 end falls 3 residues outside the read, so it is completed with the germline J gene. The chain couples TRBV18 to TRBJ1-1; 8 bases fit TRBD1. The V gene's germline CDR1 is KGHSH and CDR2 LQKENI. The J segment lost 4 bases and the V segment lost 1 base, leaving 11 bases of the junction unmatched. CDR3 length equals 17 residues. The CDR3 DNA, read in part, is TGTGCCAGCTCACCACTCAGGGGGCTACTGTTGGGCACTGAA. This codes for CASSPLRGLLLGTE. The entire CDR3 protein is CASSPLRGLLLGTEAFF.

This clone was seen at least ten times. The CDR3 end lies 3 residues beyond the end of the read and is filled in from the germline J gene. The chain carries TRBV19 and TRBJ1-6; 7 nucleotides align to TRBD1. The germline CDR1 and CDR2 sequences are LNHDA and SQIVND (reference sequence). Trimming removed 3 bases from V and 1 base from J; junction bases left unmatched: 6. The CDR3 is 17 amino acids. The DNA read from the CDR3 is TGTGCCAGTAGTATGAGGCAGGGGGGATCCTATAATTCACCC. Translated, it gives CASSMRQGGSYNSP. The full CDR3 is CASSMRQGGSYNSPLHF.

This clone occurred many times. The read is 3 residues too short to cover the CDR3 end, so that end is filled in from the germline J gene. The chain carries TRBV19 and TRBJ1-4; TRBD1 matches at 8 bases. V was pared by 3 bases and J by 8 bases, with 14 bases of the junction left unmatched. Germline V gene lookup returns CDR1 LNHDA and CDR2 SQIVND (reference sequence). The CDR3 spans 17 residues. CDR3 DNA, as far as it was read: TGTGCCAGTAGTATTAGTCCCAGGGGGCTTCGTTTCGAAAAA. Its protein is CASSISPRGLRFEK. The full CDR3 protein is CASSISPRGLRFEKLFF. Drawing the rest from reference TRBV19 and TRBJ1-4, the complete variable domain is DGGITQSPKYLFRKEGQNVTLSCEQNLNHDAMYWYRQDPGQGLRLIYYSQIVNDFQKGDIAEGYSVSREKKESFPLTVTSAQKNPTAFYLCASSISPRGLRFEKLFFGSGTQLSVL.

The CDR3 loop is CASSEGQLIRETQYF. The sequenced CDR3 bases are TGCGCCAGCAGTGAAGGACAGTTGATTCGGGAGACC. The rearrangement uses TRBV10-2 and TRBJ2-5; tentative D call: TRBD1 (6 bases). The read is 3 residues too short to cover the CDR3 end, so that end is filled in from the germline J gene. V gave up 3 bases and J gave up 5 bases, with 16 bases separating them. This CDR3 contains 15 residues. Germline loops: CDR1 WSHSY, CDR2 SAAADI.

In this sample, this clone turned up a few times. This CDR3 is CASSSTWFRAGQPQHF. CDR3 DNA, as far as it was read: TGTGCCAGCAGTTCTACGTGGTTTAGGGCCGGTCAGCCC. The gene calls are TRBV6-2 or TRBV6-3 and TRBJ1-5, with D unclear. The sequence runs out 3 residues before the end of the CDR3; the remainder is reconstructed from the germline J gene. Trimming cost V 4 bases and J 6 bases, with 19 bases left between them. The germline CDR1 and CDR2 sequences are MNHEY and SVGEGT. The CDR3 is 16 amino acids.

In its sample, this clone was seen many times. Read sequence stops 3 residues before the CDR3 end, and the germline J gene provides the missing end. The chain couples TRBV2 to TRBJ1-1; D possibly corresponds to TRBD1 (6 bases). Trimming took 4 bases from V and 4 from J, leaving 10 bases between them. Germline assignment: CDR1 SNHLY and CDR2 FYNNEI. The CDR3 spans 13 residues. CDR3 in amino acids: CASSAGVVTEAFF. The DNA read from the CDR3 is TGTGCCAGCAGTGCAGGGGTTGTCACTGAA.

There are a few counts of this clone. The DNA ends 3 residues before the CDR3 does, and the rest of the CDR3 is filled in from the germline J gene. The chain uses TRBV5-6 and TRBJ2-1; D uncertain. Germline assignment: CDR1 SGHDT and CDR2 YYEEEE. This CDR3 has 13 residues. The V and J ends lost 2 bases and 2 bases respectively, with 5 bases between them. CDR3 in amino acids: CASSFTAYNEQFF. CDR3 DNA, as far as it was read: TGTGCCAGCAGCTTTACAGCCTACAATGAG.

This clone was seen only a few times. The sequence runs out 3 residues before the end of the CDR3; the remainder is reconstructed from the germline J gene. The chain employs TRBV30 and TRBJ1-2, with a weak D call TRBD1 (5 bases). The CDR3 extends over 14 amino acids. CDR1 is GTSNPN, CDR2 SVGIG, per germline (reference sequence). The sequenced CDR3 bases are TGTGCCTGGGGCCGGGACTTCCGGAACTACGAC. The encoded protein is CAWGRDFRNYD. The complete CDR3 reads CAWGRDFRNYDYTF.

This clone was detected many times. The read ends 3 residues shy of where the CDR3 ends; the end is completed using the germline J gene. The chain couples TRBV7-9 to TRBJ2-3, with D unclear. The germline V gene encodes CDR1 SEHNR and CDR2 FQNEAQ (reference sequence). The CDR3 is made up of 15 amino acids. V lost 8 bases and J lost 0, with 15 bases in between. The DNA read from the CDR3 is TGTGCCAGCCGGTCTGAATTTCTAAGCACAGATACG. Protein product: CASRSEFLSTDT. The full CDR3 reads CASRSEFLSTDTQYF.